A selection of T cell receptor beta chains follows, all from one sample in a study of T cells expressing NK-cell markers. From the 5' RACE reads, TCRdb lists one entry per CDR3 protein and no DNA. Here the sample table reports fewer than 400,000 distinct CDR3 sequences. The sequencing input was blood T cells: a sorted CD56 or NKG2C T cell subset, CD4+ or CD8+ T cells, or bulk PBMC T cells (not recorded which). These receptors all come from a woman in her 50s in good health. Both conserved end residues are part of each CDR3.

cdr3_length j_call v_call cdr3_aa
14 TRBJ2-7 TRBV20-1 CSARPEDRTYEQYF
15 TRBJ1-4 TRBV20-1 CSALWRGPTNEKLFF
15 TRBJ2-5 TRBV20-1 CSASADTTRWETQYF
15 TRBJ1-3 TRBV5-1 CASSLAGGEGNTIYF
17 TRBJ2-1 TRBV24-1 CATSDSRGLYSYNEQFF
15 TRBJ2-1 TRBV12-3/TRBV12-4 CASSLGGTGYNEQFF
14 TRBJ1-3 TRBV20-1 CSARDPNSGNTIYF
13 TRBJ1-1 TRBV14 CASSQDLGGDAFF
14 TRBJ2-3 TRBV20-1 CSARVGGLTDTQYF
17 TRBJ2-2 TRBV7-9 CASSLRRPPHNTGELFF
13 TRBJ2-1 TRBV5-1 CASSFGAMGEQFF
17 TRBJ2-4 TRBV6-5 CASSETSGRGAKNIQYF
16 TRBJ2-3 TRBV4-1 CASSQVGTKTLDTQYF
15 TRBJ2-3 TRBV20-1 CSARHGGIGTDTQYF
17 TRBJ2-5 TRBV9 CASSVASSGPLGETQYF
15 TRBJ2-1 TRBV25-1 CASSALAGGAAEQFF
17 TRBJ2-1 TRBV6-5 CASMPPGTLRDYNEQFF
15 TRBJ2-7 TRBV19 CASSIWGRGTYEQYF
12 TRBJ2-1 TRBV20-1 CSARTESNEQFF
19 TRBJ2-1 TRBV7-9 CASSVGTSGAGLNRDEQFF
16 TRBJ2-3 TRBV18 CASSPTLAGDSDTQYF
18 TRBJ2-1 TRBV5-1 CASSSGMTPVSSYNEQFF
15 TRBJ2-7 TRBV6-1 CASSDFLAGAYEQYF
13 TRBJ2-3 TRBV10-3 CAISELNGDTQYF
13 TRBJ2-2 TRBV29-1 CSVSGARTGELFF
13 TRBJ2-7 TRBV5-1 CASNQGDHYEQYF
17 TRBJ2-2 TRBV19 CASSITAGFANTGELFF
16 TRBJ2-7 TRBV9 CASSPTARTGSYEQYF
16 TRBJ2-3 TRBV20-1 CSARVGLAGVTDTQYF
14 TRBJ2-5 TRBV2 CASRGQGGQETQYF
13 TRBJ2-1 TRBV7-3 CASSLRGDHEQFF
17 TRBJ2-3 TRBV28 CASRGTSGSLGGDTQYF
14 TRBJ1-3 TRBV29-1 CSVGWAGSGNTIYF
16 TRBJ2-1 TRBV24-1 CATQQSTSVPYNEQFF
13 TRBJ1-2 TRBV29-1 CSVIPRDLLGNTF
13 TRBJ2-1 TRBV15 CASRDRLFNEQFF
15 TRBJ1-1 TRBV5-1 CASSFGLRGNTEAFF